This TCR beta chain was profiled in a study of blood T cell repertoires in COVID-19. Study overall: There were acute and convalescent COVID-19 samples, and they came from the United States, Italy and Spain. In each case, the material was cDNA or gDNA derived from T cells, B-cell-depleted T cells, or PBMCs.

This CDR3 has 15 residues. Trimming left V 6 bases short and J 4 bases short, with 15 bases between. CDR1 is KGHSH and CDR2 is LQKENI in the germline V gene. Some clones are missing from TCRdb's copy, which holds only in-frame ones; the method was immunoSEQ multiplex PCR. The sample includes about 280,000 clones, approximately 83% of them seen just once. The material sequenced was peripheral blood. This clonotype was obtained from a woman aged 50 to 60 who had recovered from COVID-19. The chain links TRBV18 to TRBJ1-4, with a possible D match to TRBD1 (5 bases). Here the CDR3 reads CASSREEGINEKLFF. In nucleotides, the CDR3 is TGTGCCAGCTCCCGCGAGGAGGGGATTAATGAAAAACTGTTTTTT.